Listed here are 14 T cell receptor beta chains from one sample, sequenced in a study of blood T cells in healthy people across ages. Through a sample-barcoded 5' primer and a J-beta primer mix, a second PCR was run for about 6 to 12 cycles. TCRdb re-derived calls from the 5' RACE reads in MiXCR, one entry per CDR3 protein. Of 500,000 to 550,000 distinct CDR3 sequences listed, 20% to 30% are singletons. This same sample was also taken into another study, of T cells of mothers and their children.

Sequencing was performed on blood. The receptors were sampled from a boy younger than 18 in good health.

This clonotype was counted between two and nine times. The chain is built from TRBV4-3 and TRBJ1-4; no definite D call. The V gene lost 1 base and the J gene lost 8 bases, with 8 bases spanning the gap. The length of the CDR3 is 13 residues. Per the germline V gene, CDR1 is LGHNA and CDR2 is YSLEER. The CDR3 spells CASSQGPGEKLFF. The DNA for the CDR3 is TGCGCCAGCAGCCAAGGTCCGGGGGAAAAACTGTTTTTT.

This sequence joins TRBV5-1 and TRBJ2-5, with D perhaps TRBD1 (6 bases). Germline-derived CDR1 and CDR2 are SGHRS and YFSETQ. Between the trimmed V and J ends, which lost 0 bases and 5 bases, there was a span of 14 bases. The CDR3 is made up of 15 amino acids. CDR3: CASSLDRARMETQYF. DNA of the CDR3: TGCGCCAGCAGCTTGGACAGGGCAAGAATGGAGACCCAGTACTTC.

V and J are TRBV6-1 and TRBJ1-5; TRBD1 matches at 7 bases. V dropped 8 bases and J dropped 3; count of bases not matched to a gene: 13. The CDR3 runs to 16 residues. Germline CDR1 reads MNHNS; CDR2 reads SASEGT. The CDR3 region is CASASGLTGANQPQHF. CDR3 sequence (DNA): TGTGCCAGCGCTTCGGGTCTTACAGGGGCCAATCAGCCCCAGCATTTT.

This clonotype was seen a few times. The chain is built from TRBV27 and TRBJ1-4; TRBD1 agrees at 8 bases. In germline, CDR1 is MNHEY, CDR2 SMNVEV (reference sequence). V lost 3 bases and J lost 0; bases outside the gene matches: 9. The CDR3 loop spans 18 amino acids. CDR3 region: CASSFLWQGQATNEKLFF. CDR3 coding DNA: TGTGCCAGCAGTTTCCTCTGGCAGGGACAGGCAACTAATGAAAAACTGTTTTTT. Together with reference TRBV27 and TRBJ1-4, the CDR3 gives the full variable domain: EAQVTQNPRYLITVTGKKLTVTCSQNMNHEYMSWYRQDPGLGLRQIYYSMNVEVTDKGDVPEGYKVSRKEKRNFPLILESPSPNQTSLYFCASSFLWQGQATNEKLFFGSGTQLSVL.

The chain has TRBV18 and TRBJ2-3; 7 bases are shared with TRBD1. The CDR3 has 15 amino acids. Looked up from germline, CDR1 is KGHSH and CDR2 is LQKENI. Trimming at V came to 1 base and at J to 2 bases, leaving 3 bases not matched to a gene. For the CDR3, the DNA is TGTGCCAGCTCACCACGACAGGGACACACAGATACGCAGTATTTT. Residues: CASSPRQGHTDTQYF.

This rearrangement joins TRBV28 to TRBJ2-5; tentatively, D is TRBD1 (5 bases). The CDR3 is 13 residues long. The germline V gene has CDR1 MDHEN and CDR2 SYDVKM. The V end was cut by 10 bases, the J end by 1 base, with 13 bases between. The CDR3 DNA follows: TGTGCCACCCAATGGGGCATCCAAGAGACCCAGTACTTC. It translates to CATQWGIQETQYF.

The J gene is TRBJ2-3, the V gene TRBV29-1; 8 bases match TRBD1. Per the germline V gene, CDR1 is SQVTM and CDR2 is ANQGSEA. The CDR3 length is 14 residues. V trimming: 5 bases; J trimming: 3 bases; junction bases outside the gene matches: 7. In nucleotides, the CDR3 is TGCAGCGTTTTTACAGGGGGTCGAACAGATACGCAGTATTTT. It yields the protein CSVFTGGRTDTQYF.

This chain uses TRBV5-1 with TRBJ2-4; D is uncertain. Looked up from germline, CDR1 is SGHRS and CDR2 is YFSETQ. This CDR3 has 15 amino acids. V gave up 2 bases and J gave up 0 bases, with 9 bases separating them. CDR3 in amino acids: CASSLIGEAKNIQYF. CDR3 DNA sequence: TGCGCCAGCAGCTTAATCGGTGAAGCCAAAAACATTCAGTACTTC.

This chain uses TRBV12-3 or TRBV12-4 with TRBJ2-5; D is unclear. Trimming removed 6 bases at V and 7 bases at J, with 18 bases between. There are 14 residues in the CDR3. CDR3 residues: CASSRDQASGTQYF. The CDR3 DNA is TGTGCCAGCAGCAGAGATCAGGCTTCGGGGACCCAGTACTTC.

In this sample, this clonotype turned up a few times. The chain couples TRBV6-6 to TRBJ2-3; 12 nucleotides line up with TRBD2. Germline assignment: CDR1 MNHNY and CDR2 SVGAGI (reference sequence). CDR3 length: 16 residues. After removal of 0 bases from V and 13 bases from J, the junction contained 11 bases not matched to a gene. The CDR3 sequence is CASSYSWTSGTRGEYF. Here the CDR3 DNA reads TGTGCCAGCAGTTACTCGTGGACTAGCGGGACCCGAGGGGAGTATTTT.

Regarding this clonotype: In this CDR3 the conserved last residue, phenylalanine or tryptophan, is missing, so a read error is likely. This chain connects TRBV7-3 to TRBJ1-1; 7 bases are a match to TRBD1. V lost 1 base, J lost 1 base, and 6 bases stayed unmatched. Germline V lookup: CDR1 SGHTA, CDR2 FQGTGA. This CDR3 is built from 16 residues. CDR3 coding DNA: TGTGCCAGCAGCTTAAAGATTAGACAGGGGAACACTGAAGCTTTCTCT. Amino acids: CASSLKIRQGNTEAFS.

V and J are TRBV7-2 and TRBJ2-1, with 7 positions matching TRBD1. Germline-derived CDR1 and CDR2 are SGHTA and FQGNSA. Trimming cost V 5 bases and J 8 bases; bases outside gene matches: 12. The CDR3 has 15 amino acids. The chain's CDR3 is CASSLRQGLMDEQFF. CDR3 DNA: TGTGCCAGCAGCCTAAGACAGGGTCTGATGGATGAGCAGTTCTTC.

In this sample, this clonotype turned up a few times. The rearrangement uses TRBV21-1 and TRBJ1-4; the table assigns TRBD1, which was not confirmed against the DNA. TRBV21-1 is listed as a pseudogene. The CDR3 totals 19 residues. CDR3 residues: CASSKAELAGTGDNGKLFF. CDR3 DNA sequence: TGTGCCAGCAGCAAAGCGGAACTTGCAGGGACAGGGGATAACGGAAAACTGTTTTTT.

The chain joins TRBV7-2 to TRBJ1-5; no definite D call. The ends were cut back, 2 bases at V and 2 bases at J, with 10 bases in the middle. Germline V CDR1 and CDR2: SGHTA, FQGNSA. CDR3 length: 15 residues. The CDR3 region is CASSLPLGGNQPQHF. The CDR3 region has the DNA TGTGCCAGCAGCTTACCCCTGGGTGGCAATCAGCCCCAGCATTTT.